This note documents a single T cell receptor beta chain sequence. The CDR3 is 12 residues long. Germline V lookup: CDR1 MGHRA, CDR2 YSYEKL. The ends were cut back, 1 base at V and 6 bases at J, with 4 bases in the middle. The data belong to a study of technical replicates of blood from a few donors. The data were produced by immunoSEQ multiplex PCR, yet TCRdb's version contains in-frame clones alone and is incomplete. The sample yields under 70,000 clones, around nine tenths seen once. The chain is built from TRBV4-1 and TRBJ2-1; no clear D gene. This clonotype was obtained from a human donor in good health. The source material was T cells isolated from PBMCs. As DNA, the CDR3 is TGCGCCAGCAGCCAAGCCTTCAATGAGCAGTTCTTC. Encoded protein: CASSQAFNEQFF.